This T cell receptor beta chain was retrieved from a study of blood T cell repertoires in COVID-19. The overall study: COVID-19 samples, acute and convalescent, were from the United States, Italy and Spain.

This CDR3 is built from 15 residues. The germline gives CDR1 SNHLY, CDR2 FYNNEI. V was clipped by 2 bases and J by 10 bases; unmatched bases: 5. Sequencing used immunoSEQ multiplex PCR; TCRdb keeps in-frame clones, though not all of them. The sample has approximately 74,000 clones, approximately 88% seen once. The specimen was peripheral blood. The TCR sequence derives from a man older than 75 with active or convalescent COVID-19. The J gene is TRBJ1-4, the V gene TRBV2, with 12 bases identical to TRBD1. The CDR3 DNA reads TGTGCCAGCAGTGAAAGGGGACAGGGGGCGGGAAAACTGTTTTTT. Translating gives CASSERGQGAGKLFF.